The rows below give T cell receptor beta chains drawn from one sample of a study of blood T cell repertoires in COVID-19. Libraries were prepared by immunoSEQ multiplex PCR; TCRdb keeps only in-frame clonotypes and omits some of them. The sample holds about 270,000 clones, roughly 84% seen once. Sequenced: peripheral blood. These receptors all stem from a woman aged 18-29 years with acute or convalescent COVID-19. CDR3s include the opening cysteine and the closing phenylalanine or tryptophan. The D gene is left open where the match is weak. The size entry is marked missing in some rows and otherwise reads once, few, many or a size class.

CDR3 length | clone size | J gene | D gene | V gene | CDR3 DNA | CDR3 protein
11 | - | TRBJ1-1 | - | TRBV7-9 | TGTGCCAGCAGCGAACTTGCTGAAGCTTTCTTT | CASSELAEAFF
14 | - | TRBJ1-6 | TRBD1 | TRBV7-2 | TGTGCCAGCAGCTTAGGGTCGACAGGGCTACCCCTCCACTTT | CASSLGSTGLPLHF
13 | - | TRBJ1-6 | TRBD1 | TRBV19 | TGTGCCAGTACCGGGGACAGGTTCTCACCCCTCCACTTT | CASTGDRFSPLHF
13 | few | TRBJ2-2 | - | TRBV2 | TGTGCCAGCAGGCTCGAGCACACCGGGGAGCTGTTTTTT | CASRLEHTGELFF
16 | - | TRBJ1-4 | - | TRBV7-2 | TGTGCCAGCAGCATAGGATTACAGGGCCTTAATGAAAAACTGTTTTTT | CASSIGLQGLNEKLFF
13 | few | TRBJ2-3 | - | TRBV5-4 | TGTGCCAGCAGCACCGGGTCTACGGATACGCAGTATTTT | CASSTGSTDTQYF
18 | - | TRBJ2-4 | TRBD2 | TRBV9 | TGTGCCAGCAGCGTAGGTAGCGGGAGGATCCTAGCCAAAAACATTCAGTACTTC | CASSVGSGRILAKNIQYF
18 | - | TRBJ1-4 | TRBD1 | TRBV5-1 | TGCGCCAGCAGCTTTCGGGGCCTGACAGGGGGCGCGGGTGAAAAACTGTTTTTT | CASSFRGLTGGAGEKLFF
14 | - | TRBJ2-3 | - | TRBV25-1 | TGTGCCAGCACGGGCAGGGCGAGCACAGATACGCAGTATTTT | CASTGRASTDTQYF
15 | - | TRBJ2-2 | - | TRBV19 | TGTGCCACCATCCTGACAGCCGGGGGTACCGGGGAGCTGTTTTTT | CATILTAGGTGELFF
14 | - | TRBJ2-1 | TRBD1 | TRBV4-3 | TGCGCCAGCAGCCAAAATGCCAGGGGGAATGAGCAGTTCTTC | CASSQNARGNEQFF
13 | - | TRBJ1-4 | TRBD1 | TRBV7-2 | TGTGCCAGCACCCGGGACAGGGGTGAAAAACTGTTTTTT | CASTRDRGEKLFF
17 | once | TRBJ2-3 | TRBD2 | TRBV9 | TGTGCCAGCAGCGTATCGAGGAGCGGGAGGAATACAGATACGCAGTATTTT | CASSVSRSGRNTDTQYF
16 | - | TRBJ2-7 | TRBD2 | TRBV30 | TGTGCCTGGAGTGTTAGTAGACTAGCGCTCACCTACGAGCAGTACTTC | CAWSVSRLALTYEQYF
18 | - | TRBJ2-3 | TRBD2 | TRBV7-2 | TGTGCCAGCAGCTTAGGTCCTGCAGCTAGCGGAAAGACAGATACGCAGTATTTT | CASSLGPAASGKTDTQYF
14 | - | TRBJ1-3 | - | TRBV5-1 | TGCGCCAGCAGAAACAGCACCTCTGGAAACACCATATATTTT | CASRNSTSGNTIYF
18 | - | TRBJ2-2 | TRBD2 | TRBV27 | TGTGCCAGCAGTTTATCGCCACGGCTAGCGGGTAACACCGGGGAGCTGTTTTTT | CASSLSPRLAGNTGELFF
16 | - | TRBJ2-2 | TRBD1 | TRBV5-1 | TGCGCCAGCAGCCCTGGACAGGGTGTAAGCACCGGGGAGCTGTTTTTT | CASSPGQGVSTGELFF
17 | - | TRBJ1-2 | - | TRBV18 | TGTGCCAGCTCACCACCGGGCGAACCCACCCCTAACTATGGCTACACCTTC | CASSPPGEPTPNYGYTF
14 | - | TRBJ1-1 | - | TRBV30 | TGTGCCTCAATATTAGGACTTGTGAACACTGAAGCTTTCTTT | CASILGLVNTEAFF
16 | - | TRBJ2-2 | - | TRBV9 | TGTGCCAGCAGCCCCCCGCCTTACTTGAACACCGGGGAGCTGTTTTTT | CASSPPPYLNTGELFF
15 | - | TRBJ2-1 | - | TRBV10-2 | TGCGCCAGCAGTGAGGGGTGGGAGACTGGGGATGAGCAGTTCTTC | CASSEGWETGDEQFF
13 | - | TRBJ1-2 | - | TRBV6-5 | TGTGCCAGCAGTTACGAAGGGGGCTATGGCTACACCTTC | CASSYEGGYGYTF
15 | few | TRBJ2-2 | - | TRBV18 | TGTGCCAGCTCACCACGAGTCCTGAGGACCGGGGAGCTGTTTTTT | CASSPRVLRTGELFF
15 | once | TRBJ2-7 | - | TRBV7-2 | TGTGCCAGCAGCTTAGCCGGGGGGCCCAATTACGAGCAGTACTTC | CASSLAGGPNYEQYF
14 | once | TRBJ1-6 | - | TRBV5-6 | TGTGCCAGCAGCTCAGGGGCGTTCCGTTCACCCCTCCACTTT | CASSSGAFRSPLHF
11 | - | TRBJ2-7 | - | TRBV3-1/TRBV3-2 | TGTGCCAGCAGCTTTAGGGGGGAGCAGTACTTC | CASSFRGEQYF
16 | - | TRBJ1-4 | - | TRBV27 | TGTGCCAGCAGTTTTCGCCGAGGGGGGGGAGAGGAAAAACTGTTTTTT | CASSFRRGGGEEKLFF
15 | once | TRBJ2-4 | - | TRBV7-2 | TGTGCCAGCAGCTCGGACTTTTTAGCCAAAAACATTCAGTACTTC | CASSSDFLAKNIQYF
18 | - | TRBJ2-1 | TRBD2 | TRBV28 | TGTGCCAGCAGTCTCCCCACGGGTGGCGGGAGTGGGTACAATGAGCAGTTCTTC | CASSLPTGGGSGYNEQFF